These T cell receptor beta chains were read from a single sample in a study of cytomegalovirus exposure and HLA in healthy donors. TCRdb's copy holds only in-frame clones and misses some; the assay was immunoSEQ multiplex PCR. The sample records tens of thousands of clones, roughly 80% being singletons. The sample consisted of PBMCs. The receptors were sampled from a girl aged 2 to 9 in good health and CMV-seropositive. Both conserved end residues are part of each CDR3. A D gene is named only where the DNA matches it firmly. For some rows the clone size is stated as once, few or many, or as a class when expanded; others skip it.

J gene,V gene,clone size,D gene,CDR3 protein,CDR3 DNA
TRBJ1-3,TRBV19,.,.,CASDNSIGNTIYF,TGTGCCAGTGACAATTCCATTGGAAACACCATATATTTT
TRBJ2-5,TRBV19,.,TRBD2,CASNPLGTGGRGTQYF,TGTGCCAGTAACCCACTAGGAACGGGAGGGCGAGGGACCCAGTACTTC
TRBJ2-1,TRBV5-5,few,TRBD1,CASSPNRQGEYNEQFF,TGTGCCAGCAGCCCGAATCGACAGGGGGAATACAATGAGCAGTTCTTC
TRBJ1-1,TRBV5-1,.,.,CASSLKGDTEAFF,TGCGCCAGCAGCTTGAAAGGAGACACTGAAGCTTTCTTT
TRBJ1-1,TRBV18,.,TRBD1,CASSPATGGNTEAFF,TGTGCCAGCTCACCGGCCACAGGGGGAAACACTGAAGCTTTCTTT
TRBJ2-7,TRBV12-5,once,TRBD2,CASGLEGTSLSYEQYF,TGTGCTAGTGGTTTGGAGGGGACTAGTTTGAGCTACGAGCAGTACTTC
TRBJ1-1,TRBV10-3,.,TRBD1,CAMAGTQDRMNTEAFF,TGTGCCATGGCCGGCACGCAGGACAGGATGAACACTGAAGCTTTCTTT
TRBJ1-4,TRBV2,.,.,CASTVIGAWGEKLFF,TGTGCCAGCACGGTTATTGGGGCTTGGGGTGAAAAACTGTTTTTT
TRBJ2-2,TRBV30,few,TRBD2,CAWNRAGLAGGGTGELFF,TGTGCCTGGAATAGAGCTGGACTAGCGGGAGGAGGTACCGGGGAGCTGTTTTTT
TRBJ1-5,TRBV28,.,.,CASTQGFNQPQHF,TGTGCCAGCACCCAGGGGTTCAATCAGCCCCAGCATTTT
TRBJ1-2,TRBV7-2,.,TRBD1,CASSFLQGAEWGYTF,TGTGCCAGCAGCTTTTTACAGGGGGCCGAGTGGGGCTACACCTTC
TRBJ1-1,TRBV4-1,.,.,CASSQSENTEAFF,TGCGCCAGCAGCCAAAGCGAGAACACTGAAGCTTTCTTT
TRBJ2-7,TRBV7-9,.,TRBD2,CAAQGLAVTGQYF,TGTGCCGCTCAGGGACTAGCGGTGACTGGGCAGTACTTC
TRBJ1-1,TRBV11-3,once,.,CASSLVQGQNTEAFF,TGTGCCAGCAGCTTAGTCCAGGGGCAAAACACTGAAGCTTTCTTT
TRBJ1-1,TRBV5-1,few,.,CASSLAENTEAFF,TGCGCCAGCAGCTTGGCAGAGAACACTGAAGCTTTCTTT
TRBJ1-4,TRBV5-1,.,TRBD1,CASSTGGEKLFF,TGCGCCAGTTCGACAGGGGGTGAAAAACTGTTTTTT
TRBJ1-1,TRBV2,.,.,CASSRVNTEAFF,TGTGCCAGCAGTCGGGTGAACACTGAAGCTTTCTTT
TRBJ1-4,TRBV28,.,.,CASRTVPEKLFF,TGTGCCAGCAGGACAGTTCCTGAAAAACTGTTTTTT
TRBJ2-1,TRBV30,.,TRBD2,CAWSVQGLAGRNEQFF,TGTGCCTGGAGTGTCCAGGGACTAGCGGGACGCAATGAGCAGTTCTTC
TRBJ2-3,TRBV2,few,TRBD2,CASSGRETDTQYF,TGTGCCAGCAGTGGGCGGGAGACAGATACGCAGTATTTT
TRBJ2-5,TRBV28,.,.,CASRIRRVKDNQETQYF,TGTGCCAGCAGAATCAGGCGGGTTAAGGATAATCAAGAGACCCAGTACTTC
TRBJ1-5,TRBV6-1,.,TRBD1,CASSESRGTGDQPQHF,TGTGCCAGCAGTGAATCTAGAGGGACAGGGGATCAGCCCCAGCATTTT
TRBJ1-1,TRBV5-1,.,TRBD1,CASSLGKWDREEAFF,TGCGCCAGCAGCTTGGGGAAATGGGACAGAGAAGAAGCTTTCTTT
TRBJ1-4,TRBV11-2,.,.,CASSLSSFIQGQAKLFF,TGTGCCAGCAGCTTAAGTTCGTTTATCCAGGGCCAGGCAAAACTGTTTTTT
TRBJ1-2,TRBV6-1,.,TRBD1,CASRIGGGFNYGYTF,TGTGCCAGCAGGATAGGGGGCGGTTTCAACTATGGCTACACCTTC
TRBJ2-7,TRBV5-6,.,.,CASLRANGAYEQYF,TGTGCCAGCCTCCGAGCGAACGGCGCCTACGAGCAGTACTTC
TRBJ1-2,TRBV5-8,.,TRBD1,CASSRDRGQRGYTF,TGTGCCAGCAGCAGGGACAGGGGGCAGCGTGGCTACACCTTC
TRBJ2-1,TRBV27,once,TRBD2,CASSRGLAVYNEQFF,TGTGCCAGCAGTAGGGGACTAGCGGTCTACAATGAGCAGTTCTTC
TRBJ2-2,TRBV4-2,.,TRBD2,CASSLGEGNTGELFF,TGTGCCAGCAGCCTCGGGGAGGGTAACACCGGGGAGCTGTTTTTT
TRBJ1-2,TRBV27,once,.,CASRAGLDGYTF,TGTGCCAGCCGGGCGGGTCTCGATGGCTACACCTTC
TRBJ2-7,TRBV30,.,.,CACQAAYEQYF,TGTGCCTGCCAGGCCGCCTACGAGCAGTACTTC
TRBJ2-7,TRBV6-5,.,TRBD1,CASIGQGTYEQYF,TGTGCCAGCATCGGACAGGGGACCTACGAGCAGTACTTC
TRBJ2-1,TRBV5-1,.,.,CASSPSSFGSLNNEQFF,TGCGCCAGCAGTCCTTCTTCTTTTGGGAGTTTAAACAATGAGCAGTTCTTC
TRBJ1-5,TRBV7-8,few,.,CASSLDHRVPPQPQHF,TGTGCCAGCAGCTTAGACCACAGGGTCCCCCCCCAGCCCCAGCATTTT
TRBJ2-7,TRBV5-6,.,.,CASSSLLYEQYF,TGTGCCAGCAGCTCCCTCTTATACGAGCAGTACTTC
TRBJ1-5,TRBV25-1,.,TRBD1,CASSFTGGNQPQHF,TGTGCCAGCAGTTTCACAGGGGGCAATCAGCCCCAGCATTTT
TRBJ2-3,TRBV4-1,.,TRBD2,CASSPGLAGGPSTDTQYF,TGCGCCAGCAGCCCGGGACTAGCGGGAGGGCCTAGCACAGATACGCAGTATTTT